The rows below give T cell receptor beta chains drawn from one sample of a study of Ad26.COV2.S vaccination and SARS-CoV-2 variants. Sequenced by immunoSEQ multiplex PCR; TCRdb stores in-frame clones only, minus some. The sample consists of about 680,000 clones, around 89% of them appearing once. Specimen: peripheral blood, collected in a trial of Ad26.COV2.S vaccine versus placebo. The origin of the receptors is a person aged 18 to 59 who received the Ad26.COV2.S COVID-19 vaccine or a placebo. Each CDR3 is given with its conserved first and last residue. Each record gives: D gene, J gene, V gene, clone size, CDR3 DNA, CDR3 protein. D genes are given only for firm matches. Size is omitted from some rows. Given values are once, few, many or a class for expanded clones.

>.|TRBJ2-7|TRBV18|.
TGTGCCAGCTCACCACCGAATTTGGCAGTTTACCCCTACGAGCAGTACTTC
CASSPPNLAVYPYEQYF
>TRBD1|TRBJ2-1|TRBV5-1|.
TGCGCCAGCAGCTTGGTCGCCACAGGGGGCTTTTCCTACAATGAGCAGTTCTTC
CASSLVATGGFSYNEQFF
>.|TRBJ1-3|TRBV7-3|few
TGTGCCAGCAGCTTAAGCGGGGCCGGAAACACCATATATTTT
CASSLSGAGNTIYF
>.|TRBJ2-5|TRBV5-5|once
TGTGCCAGCAGCTTGGTGGATCACCAAGAGACCCAGTACTTC
CASSLVDHQETQYF
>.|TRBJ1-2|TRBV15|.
TGTGCCACCAGCAGAGATTTCGGGGTGGTTTATGGCTACACCTTC
CATSRDFGVVYGYTF
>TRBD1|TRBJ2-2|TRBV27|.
TGTGCCAGCACCCTATTGCCCGGACAGGGGGCCGACACCGGGGAGCTGTTTTTT
CASTLLPGQGADTGELFF
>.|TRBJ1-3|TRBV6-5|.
TGTGCCAGCAGGATTTTAGGCTTTGGAAACACCATATATTTT
CASRILGFGNTIYF
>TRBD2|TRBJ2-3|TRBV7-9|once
TGTGCCAGCAGCTCATCTTCCGGGACTAGGGGCACAGATACGCAGTATTTT
CASSSSSGTRGTDTQYF
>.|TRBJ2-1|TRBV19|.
TGTGCCAGTAGTGATCTAACTTCCAAACCCCTGCTCTTC
CASSDLTSKPLLF
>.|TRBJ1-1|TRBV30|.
TGTGCTTACAGTAGGCCCGCTGAAGCTTTCTTT
CAYSRPAEAFF
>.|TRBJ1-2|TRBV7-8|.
TGTGCCAGCAGCTTAGTGCCAGGGAGAGGTTTGGATGGCTACACCTTC
CASSLVPGRGLDGYTF
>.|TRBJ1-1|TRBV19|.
TGTGCCAGTAGTCAGGGGTTGAACACTGAAGCTTTCTTT
CASSQGLNTEAFF
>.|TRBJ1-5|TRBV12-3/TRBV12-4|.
TGTGCCAGCAGTTTAAATCAGCCCCAGCATTTT
CASSLNQPQHF
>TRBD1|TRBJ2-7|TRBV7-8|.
TGTGCCAGCAGCCGCTCGGACAGGGGTCGCGAGCAGTACTTC
CASSRSDRGREQYF
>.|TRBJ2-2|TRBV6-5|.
TGTGCCAGCAGTCCTTTAGGGAGAGACAAGCTGTTTTTT
CASSPLGRDKLFF
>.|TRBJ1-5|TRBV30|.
TGTGCCTGGGCAACCGGACTACCTCCTCAGCCCCAGCATTTT
CAWATGLPPQPQHF
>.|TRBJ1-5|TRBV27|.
TGTGCCAGCAGGACCGGACGGAGCGTAAATCAGCCCCAGCATTTT
CASRTGRSVNQPQHF
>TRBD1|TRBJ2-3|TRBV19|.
TGTGCCAGTAGTATCCTTACACAGGGGTTTGAGGATACGCAGTATTTT
CASSILTQGFEDTQYF